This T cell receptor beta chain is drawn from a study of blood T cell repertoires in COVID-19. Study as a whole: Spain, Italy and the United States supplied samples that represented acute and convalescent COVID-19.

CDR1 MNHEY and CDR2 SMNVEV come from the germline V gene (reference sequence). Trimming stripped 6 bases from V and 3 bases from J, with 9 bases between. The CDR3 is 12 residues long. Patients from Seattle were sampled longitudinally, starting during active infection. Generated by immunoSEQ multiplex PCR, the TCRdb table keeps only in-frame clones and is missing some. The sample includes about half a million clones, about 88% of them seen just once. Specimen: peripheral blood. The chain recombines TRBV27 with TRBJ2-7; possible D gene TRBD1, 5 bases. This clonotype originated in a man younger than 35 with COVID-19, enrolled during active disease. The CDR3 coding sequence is TGTGCCAGCAGGTCCGACAGCTACGAGCAGTACTTC. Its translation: CASRSDSYEQYF.